A single sample gave rise to the 29 T cell receptor beta chains below, sequenced in a study of tissue T cells after allogeneic stem cell transplantation. Some clones are missing from TCRdb's copy, which holds only in-frame ones; the method was immunoSEQ multiplex PCR. The profile covers approximately 12,000 clones, with approximately 70% appearing a single time and 13% to 15% taken by the ten largest. The starting material was tissue from the right colon, obtained at autopsy. The source is a woman aged 18-55 years with breast cancer.

Comments on this clone: Its ends do not fully match the called genes, so a read error is possible. The chain joins TRBV7-7 to TRBJ2-3, with D tentatively TRBD2 (6 bases). The germline gives CDR1 SSHAT, CDR2 FNYEAQ (reference sequence). The CDR3 runs 16 residues. CDR3: CASSRGLLPSTDTQYF. CDR3 coding DNA: TGTGCTAGCAGCCGTGGACTATTACCTAGCACAGATACGCAGTATTTT.

The V and J genes are TRBV5-4 and TRBJ1-6; possible D gene TRBD1, 5 bases. This CDR3 has 16 residues. The germline gives CDR1 SGHNT, CDR2 YYREEE (reference sequence). Trimming removed 0 bases at V and 0 bases at J, with 7 bases between. In DNA form, the CDR3 reads TGTGCCAGCAGCTTGGGGGGGAGCTCCTATAATTCACCCCTCCACTTT. Its protein product is CASSLGGSSYNSPLHF.

V gene TRBV4-3 combines with J gene TRBJ1-1, with D perhaps matching TRBD1 (6 bases). V shed 4 bases and J shed 1 base, with 10 bases lying between them. The length of the CDR3 is 14 residues. The germline gives CDR1 LGHNA, CDR2 YSLEER. The CDR3 DNA follows: TGCGCCAGCAGCCCGCAGGGGCGGAACACTGAAGCTTTCTTT. Protein sequence: CASSPQGRNTEAFF.

The sample holds one count of this clone. V and J are TRBV11-1 and TRBJ2-1; TRBD2 agrees at 7 bases. Trimming took 0 bases from V and 5 from J; bases not matched to a gene: 7. CDR3 length: 16 amino acids. Germline CDR1 reads SGHAT; CDR2 reads FQDESV (reference sequence). The CDR3 DNA is TGTGCCAGCAGCTTAGCCTCTGGCGGGAGTAACAATGAGCAGTTCTTC. Amino acid sequence: CASSLASGGSNNEQFF. Looking up the rest from reference TRBV11-1 and TRBJ2-1 gives the full variable domain: EAEVAQSPRYKITEKSQAVAFWCDPISGHATLYWYRQILGQGPELLVQFQDESVVDDSQLPKDRFSAERLKGVDSTLKIQPAELGDSAMYLCASSLASGGSNNEQFFGPGTRLTVL.

The V and J genes are TRBV5-1 and TRBJ2-3, with 10 positions matching TRBD2. This CDR3 contains 15 residues. V shed 2 bases, J shed 6 bases, and the junction held 6 bases outside the gene matches. CDR1 is SGHRS and CDR2 is YFSETQ in the germline V gene. In DNA, the CDR3 is TGCGCCAGCAGCTTTGTGGGACTAGCGCAGGATACGCAGTATTTT. It codes for CASSFVGLAQDTQYF.

The chain has TRBV19 and TRBJ1-3; D not resolved. The V end lost 8 bases, the J end lost 8 bases, and 13 bases lay between the germline ends. This CDR3 spans 12 amino acids. Germline values: CDR1 LNHDA, CDR2 SQIVND (reference sequence). CDR3 nucleotide sequence: TGTGCCAGTGCCCTGTGGGGAGACACCATATATTTT. This codes for CASALWGDTIYF.

The rearrangement joins TRBV11-2 to TRBJ1-5; weak D call: TRBD1 (5 bases). The V and J ends lost 0 bases and 0 bases respectively, with 9 bases between them. The CDR3 runs 16 residues. Germline CDR1 reads SGHAT; CDR2 reads FQNNGV. This CDR3 reads CASSLDGGGSNQPQHF. The CDR3 DNA reads TGTGCCAGCAGCTTAGATGGTGGGGGTAGCAATCAGCCCCAGCATTTT. Full variable domain (rest looked up from reference TRBV11-2 and TRBJ1-5): EAGVAQSPRYKIIEKRQSVAFWCNPISGHATLYWYQQILGQGPKLLIQFQNNGVVDDSQLPKDRFSAERLKGVDSTLKIQPAKLEDSAVYLCASSLDGGGSNQPQHFGDGTRLSIL.

This chain joins TRBV5-4 and TRBJ2-2; D may match TRBD1 or TRBD2 (5 bases each). Trimming took 9 bases from V and 7 from J, leaving 22 bases between them. The CDR3 consists of 15 residues. CDR1 and CDR2 from the germline V gene are SGHNT and YYREEE (reference sequence). The CDR3 nucleotides are TGTGCCACCTCAGAGGGGTCGGGACGGGGCGGGGAGCTGTTTTTT. Residues: CATSEGSGRGGELFF.

This chain connects TRBV16 to TRBJ2-2; D possibly matches TRBD1 or TRBD2 (5 bases each). Trimming took 6 bases from V and 7 from J, leaving 12 bases between them. This CDR3 has 13 residues. From germline, CDR1 is KGHSY and CDR2 FQNENV. The CDR3 loop reads CASSPGANGELFF. DNA for the CDR3: TGTGCCAGCAGTCCCGGGGCTAACGGGGAGCTGTTTTTT.

The chain is built from TRBV10-3 and TRBJ2-5; 10 positions match TRBD2. The CDR3 sequence is 16 residues long. Per the germline V gene, CDR1 is ENHRY and CDR2 is SYGVKD. The trim removed 3 bases at V and 5 bases at J, leaving 9 bases unmatched. The CDR3 is CAISEGLAGVDETQYF. The CDR3 DNA is TGTGCCATCAGTGAAGGGCTAGCGGGGGTCGACGAGACCCAGTACTTC.

The chain links TRBV7-2 to TRBJ2-3, with 16 bases lining up with TRBD2. Germline assignment: CDR1 SGHTA and CDR2 FQGNSA. CDR3 size: 18 residues. V was pared by 4 bases and J by 7 bases, with 11 bases of the junction left unmatched. The CDR3 sequence is CASSSPGLAGGEIYTQYF. The CDR3 nucleotides are TGTGCCAGCAGCTCACCGGGACTAGCGGGGGGGGAGATTTATACGCAGTATTTT.

This chain links TRBV3-1 (or the pseudogene TRBV3-2) with TRBJ2-7, with a weak D call TRBD2 (5 bases). CDR3 length: 13 residues. The V gene's germline CDR1 is LGHDT and CDR2 YNNKEL (reference sequence). Trimming left V 4 bases short and J 6 bases short, with 13 bases between. CDR3 nucleotide sequence: TGTGCCAGCAGCCCAACTAGACCAGGCGAGCAGTACTTC. Translating gives CASSPTRPGEQYF.

V usage is TRBV19 and J usage is TRBJ1-1; D gene uncertain. The CDR3 covers 14 residues. Trimming shortened V by 2 bases and J by 1 base, and 8 bases separated the two germline ends. Germline V gene data show CDR1 as LNHDA and CDR2 as SQIVND (reference sequence). The chain's CDR3 is CASSILLRNTEAFF. The CDR3 DNA is TGTGCCAGTAGTATACTTTTAAGGAACACTGAAGCTTTCTTT.

The chain couples TRBV28 to TRBJ1-5, with D possibly matching TRBD1 (5 bases). The CDR3 spans 15 residues. Trimming pared 3 bases from V and 4 bases from J, leaving 13 bases between. CDR1 and CDR2 from the germline V gene are MDHEN and SYDVKM. CDR3: CASSFPGVSNQPQHF. CDR3 in DNA: TGTGCCAGCAGTTTTCCGGGGGTCAGTAATCAGCCCCAGCATTTT.

V gene TRBV19 combines with J gene TRBJ1-5; D is ambiguous. Trimming left V 11 bases short and J 0 bases short, with 11 bases between. Germline CDR1 reads LNHDA; CDR2 reads SQIVND (reference sequence). CDR3 length: 13 residues. The CDR3 loop reads CAGSRDSNQPQHF. The CDR3 DNA reads as TGTGCCGGGAGCAGAGATAGCAATCAGCCCCAGCATTTT.

The chain joins TRBV5-1 to TRBJ1-4; weak D call: TRBD1 (6 bases). Germline loops: CDR1 SGHRS, CDR2 YFSETQ. V lost 8 bases to trimming and J lost 10 bases, with 21 bases between them. The CDR3 covers 14 residues. CDR3 sequence (DNA): TGCGCCAGGGCCACGAAACAGGGCAGTAGAAAACTGTTTTTT. Translated: CARATKQGSRKLFF.

This clone was seen a few times. The chain is built from TRBV19 and TRBJ2-4, with D perhaps given as TRBD1 or TRBD2 (5 bases each). This CDR3 comprises 19 residues. The V gene lost 3 bases and the J gene lost 3 bases, with 24 bases spanning the gap. Per germline, CDR1 LNHDA and CDR2 SQIVND (reference sequence). As DNA, the CDR3 is TGTGCCAGTAGTATTAGACAGCCACTGAGGGGTCTTCTCAAAAACATTCAGTACTTC. Translating it yields CASSIRQPLRGLLKNIQYF.

The gene calls are TRBV6-2 or TRBV6-3 and TRBJ1-4, with TRBD1 as a possible D gene (5 bases). V dropped 5 bases and J dropped 8 bases, with 21 bases sitting between them. The V gene's germline CDR1 is MNHEY and CDR2 SVGEGT. This CDR3 region has 16 residues. This CDR3 is CASSLLGGMGDEKLFF. CDR3 sequence (DNA): TGTGCCAGCAGTCTGCTCGGTGGTATGGGGGACGAAAAACTGTTTTTT.

The rearrangement joins TRBV5-1 to TRBJ1-6; 8 bases fit TRBD1. V shed 4 bases and J 14 bases; nucleotides not matched to a gene: 11. CDR3 length: 14 residues. CDR1 and CDR2 (germline): SGHRS, YFSETQ. The CDR3 is CASSPSTGASSLHF. The CDR3 bases are TGCGCCAGCAGCCCATCGACAGGGGCCTCTTCCCTCCACTTT.

This clone showed up just a few times. This chain joins TRBV24-1 and TRBJ2-7; possibly TRBD2 for D (5 bases). V was cut by 1 base and J by 2 bases, with 20 bases left in between. This CDR3 has 18 residues. Germline V CDR1 and CDR2: KGHDR, SFDVKD. CDR3 sequence: CATSDFGRGSHLTYEQYF. The CDR3 nucleotides read TGTGCCACCAGTGATTTCGGGCGAGGGTCCCACCTTACCTACGAGCAGTACTTC.

V gene TRBV28 combines with J gene TRBJ2-1; a possible D gene is TRBD2 (7 bases). Germline values: CDR1 MDHEN, CDR2 SYDVKM. CDR3 size: 14 residues. With 2 bases removed from V and 7 bases from J, the gap between germline ends came to 12 bases. The CDR3: CASSLGGAKNEQFF. The DNA of the CDR3 is TGTGCCAGCAGTTTAGGGGGGGCGAAAAATGAGCAGTTCTTC. Looking up the rest from reference TRBV28 and TRBJ2-1 gives the full variable domain: DVKVTQSSRYLVKRTGEKVFLECVQDMDHENMFWYRQDPGLGLRLIYFSYDVKMKEKGDIPEGYSVSREKKERFSLILESASTNQTSMYLCASSLGGAKNEQFFGPGTRLTVL.

This sequence joins TRBV7-2 and TRBJ1-5, with TRBD1 identical over 10 bases. Per the germline V gene, CDR1 is SGHTA and CDR2 is FQGNSA. V shed 1 base and J 5 bases; nucleotides not matched to a gene: 5. The CDR3 has 16 amino acids. The CDR3 protein is CASSLDGGTGDQPQHF. The CDR3 region has the DNA TGTGCCAGCAGCTTAGACGGCGGGACAGGGGATCAGCCCCAGCATTTT. Together with reference TRBV7-2 and TRBJ1-5, the CDR3 gives the full variable domain: GAGVSQSPSNKVTEKGKDVELRCDPISGHTALYWYRQSLGQGLEFLIYFQGNSAPDKSGLPSDRFSAERTGGSVSTLTIQRTQQEDSAVYLCASSLDGGTGDQPQHFGDGTRLSIL.

The CDR3: CASSLSGYSQPQHF. The DNA for the CDR3 is TGTGCCAGCAGTTTGTCGGGGTATAGTCAGCCCCAGCATTTT. This chain connects TRBV27 to TRBJ1-5; D not resolved. This CDR3 is 14 amino acids long. V lost 3 bases to trimming and J lost 6 bases, with 12 bases between them. Looked up from germline, CDR1 is MNHEY and CDR2 is SMNVEV (reference sequence).

CDR3 region: CASSQGGQGAGYTF. For the CDR3, the DNA is TGCGCCAGCAGCCAAGGAGGGCAGGGGGCCGGCTACACCTTC. J is TRBJ1-2 and V is TRBV4-3, with 8 nucleotides matching TRBD1. Germline values: CDR1 LGHNA, CDR2 YSLEER. The CDR3 contains 14 residues. Losses at the gene ends were 1 base for V and 8 bases for J; bases not matched to a gene: 6.

This sequence joins TRBV14 and TRBJ1-6; 9 bases match TRBD1. V gave up 3 bases and J gave up 7 bases; unmatched junction bases: 4. Germline V CDR1 and CDR2: SGHDN, FVKESK. There are 15 residues in the CDR3. Here the CDR3 reads CASSQTGTGNSPLHF. CDR3 DNA: TGTGCCAGCAGCCAGACCGGGACAGGGAATTCACCCCTCCACTTT.

This CDR3 reads CASGGSGSTDTQYF. In DNA, the CDR3 is TGTGCCAGCGGGGGTAGCGGGAGTACAGATACGCAGTATTTT. The chain combines TRBV6-5 with TRBJ2-3; 9 bases fit TRBD2. Germline CDR1 reads MNHEY; CDR2 reads SVGAGI. V trimming: 8 bases; J trimming: 3 bases; junction bases outside the gene matches: 6. The CDR3 is made up of 14 amino acids.

V and J are TRBV21-1 and TRBJ2-1. TRBV21-1 is noted as a pseudogene. This CDR3 spans 16 amino acids. Written as DNA, the CDR3 is TGTGCCAGCAGCAAAGAACGGGGTCAGGGATACAATGAGCAGTTCTTC. Translation gives CASSKERGQGYNEQFF.

The rearrangement links TRBV3-1 (or the pseudogene TRBV3-2) to TRBJ2-2; D is ambiguous. Deletions cut 3 bases from V and 0 bases from J, with 5 bases between. The CDR3 has 14 amino acids. Germline-derived CDR1 and CDR2 are LGHDT and YNNKEL (reference sequence). The CDR3 coding sequence is TGTGCCAGCAGCCAGAGGACGAACACCGGGGAGCTGTTTTTT. Its protein product is CASSQRTNTGELFF.

The sample holds one count of this clone. This chain joins TRBV6-4 and TRBJ2-1, with 9 positions matching TRBD1. With 4 bases clipped from V and 6 bases from J, the junction kept 4 bases outside the gene matches. The CDR3 is 14 amino acids. Germline V gives CDR1 MRHNA, CDR2 SNTAGT. As DNA, the CDR3 is TGTGCCAGCAGTGTGGGGGACAGGGTCAATGAGCAGTTCTTC. Protein: CASSVGDRVNEQFF.